This T cell receptor (beta chain) was captured by sequencing in a study of regulatory T cells in long-lasting Graves disease. Study-level results: Persistent disease preferred TRBV28, TRBJ1-2 and TRBJ2-5.

For TCR beta, libraries came from iRepertoire HTBI primers and Arm-PCR of CDR3 regions. TCRdb analysed the multiplex PCR reads with MiXCR anew, one entry per CDR3 protein. The table lists fewer than 650,000 distinct CDR3 sequences, less than 20% of them singletons, with 18% in the top ten. The CDR3 sequence is 13 residues long. V was cut by 4 bases and J by 10 bases, with 17 bases left in between. Germline V gives CDR1 SGDLS, CDR2 YYNGEE. This clonotype was counted at least ten times. Its antigen is as yet unknown. Time point in this sample: newly diagnosed GD, antithyroid drugs for less than 3 months. Isolated PBMC RNA provided the starting material for the TCR library. The same data also contributed to another study, on T cells in Graves' hyperthyroidism and ophthalmopathy.

The receptor was isolated from a woman aged 30 to 39 with Graves disease. The V gene is TRBV9, the J gene TRBJ1-1; TRBD1 is a possible D gene (5 bases). This material consisted of peripheral blood mononuclear cells (PBMCs), taken at new diagnosis, from a patient treated with antithyroid drugs. The CDR3 sequence: CASSTDGQRRAFF. The CDR3, as DNA: TGTGCCAGCAGCACCGATGGACAAAGACGAGCTTTCTTT.